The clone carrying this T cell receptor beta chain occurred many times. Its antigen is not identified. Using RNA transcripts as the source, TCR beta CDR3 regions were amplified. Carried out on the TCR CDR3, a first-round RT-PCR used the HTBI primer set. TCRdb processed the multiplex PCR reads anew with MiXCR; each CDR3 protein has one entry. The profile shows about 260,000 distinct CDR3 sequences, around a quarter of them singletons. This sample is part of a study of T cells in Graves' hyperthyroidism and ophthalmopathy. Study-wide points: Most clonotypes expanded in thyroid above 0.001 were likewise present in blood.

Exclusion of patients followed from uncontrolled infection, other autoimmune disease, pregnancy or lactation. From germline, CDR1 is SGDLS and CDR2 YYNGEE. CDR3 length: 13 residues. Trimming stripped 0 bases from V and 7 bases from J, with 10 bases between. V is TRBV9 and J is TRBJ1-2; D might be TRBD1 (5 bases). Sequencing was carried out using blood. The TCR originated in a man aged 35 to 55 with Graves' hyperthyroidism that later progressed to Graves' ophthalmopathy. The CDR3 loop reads CASSVDLGRGYTF. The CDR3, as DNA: TGTGCCAGCAGCGTAGATCTGGGACGTGGCTACACCTTC.